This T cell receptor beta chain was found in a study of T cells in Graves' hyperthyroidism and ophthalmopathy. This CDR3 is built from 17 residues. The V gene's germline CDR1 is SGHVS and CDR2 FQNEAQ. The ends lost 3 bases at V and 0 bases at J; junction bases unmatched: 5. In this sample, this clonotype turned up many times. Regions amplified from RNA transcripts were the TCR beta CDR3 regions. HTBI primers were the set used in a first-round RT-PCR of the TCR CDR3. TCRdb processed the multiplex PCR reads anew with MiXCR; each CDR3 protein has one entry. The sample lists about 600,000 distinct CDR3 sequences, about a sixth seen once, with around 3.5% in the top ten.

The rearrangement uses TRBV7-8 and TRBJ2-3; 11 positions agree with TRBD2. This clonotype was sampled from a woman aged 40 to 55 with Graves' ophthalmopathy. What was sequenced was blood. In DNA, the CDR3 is TGTGCCAGCAGCTTCCGGACTAGCGGGTACAGCACAGATACGCAGTATTTT. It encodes CASSFRTSGYSTDTQYF.